This T cell receptor (beta chain) was recovered during a study of blood T cell repertoires in COVID-19. The V gene's germline CDR1 is MGHRA and CDR2 YSYEKL. The CDR3 is 13 amino acids. V dropped 4 bases and J dropped 4 bases, with 9 bases sitting between them. Clones were sequenced by immunoSEQ multiplex PCR, and TCRdb holds only the in-frame ones, with some missing. This table holds around 180,000 clones, nearly 90% found once. The sequenced material came from PBMCs or T cells enriched from blood (not recorded which). The TCR was taken from a middle-aged woman with acute COVID-19. This rearrangement joins TRBV4-1 to TRBJ2-3, with D hard to call. This chain's CDR3 is CASSLRVSDTQYF. The CDR3 DNA reads as TGCGCCAGCAGCCTCCGGGTATCAGATACGCAGTATTTT.